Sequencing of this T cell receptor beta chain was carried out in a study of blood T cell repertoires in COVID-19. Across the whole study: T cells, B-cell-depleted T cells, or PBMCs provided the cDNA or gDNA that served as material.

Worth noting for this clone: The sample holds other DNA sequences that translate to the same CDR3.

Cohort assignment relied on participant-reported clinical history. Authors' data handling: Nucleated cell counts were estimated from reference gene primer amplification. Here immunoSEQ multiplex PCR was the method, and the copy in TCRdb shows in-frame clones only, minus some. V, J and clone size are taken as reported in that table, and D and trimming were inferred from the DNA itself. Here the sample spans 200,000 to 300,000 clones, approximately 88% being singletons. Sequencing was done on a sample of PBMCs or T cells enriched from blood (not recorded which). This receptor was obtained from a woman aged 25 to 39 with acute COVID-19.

CDR3 protein: CASSFGSYGYTF. CDR3 bases: TGTGCCAGCAGTTTTGGTAGCTATGGCTACACCTTC. The V and J genes are TRBV12-3 or TRBV12-4 and TRBJ1-2; D remains ambiguous. This CDR3 spans 12 amino acids. The germline V and J ends were trimmed by 3 bases and 4 bases, with 6 bases remaining between them.